This entry is about one T cell receptor (beta chain). Its antigen is as yet unknown. The source of the sample is a study of T cells after yellow fever vaccination. Study-level results: Researchers noted that a small share of clonotypes showed up in both CD4 and CD8 compartments.

The 5'RACE template-switching step produced TCR cDNA and added a universal primer site and UMIs. TCRdb analysed the 5' RACE reads with MiXCR anew, one entry per CDR3 protein. The table lists fewer than 500,000 distinct CDR3 sequences, roughly a sixth of them singletons. The source of this sequence is a man aged 18 to 35 who received the YFV17D yellow fever vaccine. The sample in question was PBMCs, obtained before the yellow fever booster vaccination.

DNA of the CDR3: TGTGCCAGCAGCTCAGGGGAGAACACTGAAGCTTTCTTT. Translated, it gives CASSSGENTEAFF. The chain links TRBV11-2 to TRBJ1-1; tentatively, D is TRBD1 (6 bases). The CDR3 totals 13 residues. V lost 4 bases and J 1 base, leaving 7 bases between the germline ends. Per germline, CDR1 SGHAT and CDR2 FQNNGV.